Here is one TCR beta chain with its context. As yet, its antigen is unknown. Trimming took 2 bases from V and 2 from J; bases not matched to a gene: 8. Germline CDR1 and CDR2: MNHEY and SVGAGI. This CDR3 has 16 residues. The PCR ran on 60 Vbeta and 13 Jbeta primers. The method was immunoSEQ multiplex PCR; TCRdb's version includes in-frame clones alone and lacks a portion of them. Here the sample spans fewer than 250,000 clones, about 83% being singletons. This sample is part of a study of cytomegalovirus exposure and HLA in healthy donors. Study-wide results and limits: An assumption of roughly uniform sequencing depth across donors underlay the presence/absence analyses.

Sequencing was performed on PBMCs. The V gene is TRBV6-5, the J gene TRBJ2-5, with TRBD2 matching over 7 bases. The source is a man between 40 and 49 years old in good health and CMV-seropositive. The CDR3 protein is CASSYPLASGQETQYF. The CDR3 DNA sequence: TGTGCCAGCAGTTACCCTCTGGCTAGCGGACAAGAGACCCAGTACTTC.